Below are 29 T cell receptor beta chains sequenced from a single sample in a study of blood T cell repertoires in COVID-19. The method was immunoSEQ multiplex PCR; TCRdb's version includes in-frame clones alone and lacks a portion of them. The sample carries 250,000 or so clones, about four fifths recorded once. Sequencing was done on a sample of PBMCs or T cells enriched from blood (not recorded which). These receptors originate from a woman between 40 and 55 years old who had been exposed to COVID-19.

The chain has TRBV5-1 and TRBJ2-7; TRBD2 matches 11 bases. Looked up from germline, CDR1 is SGHRS and CDR2 is YFSETQ. The trim removed 4 bases at V and 3 bases at J, leaving 6 bases unmatched. The CDR3 contains 15 residues. DNA for the CDR3: TGCGCCAGCAGCCCCCTACTAGCGGGGGTCTACGAGCAGTACTTC. Amino acid sequence: CASSPLLAGVYEQYF.

The rearrangement joins TRBV6-5 to TRBJ1-1, with TRBD1 matching over 9 bases. Germline V lookup: CDR1 MNHEY, CDR2 SVGAGI. The CDR3 is 15 residues long. Trimming took 7 bases from V and 6 from J; bases not matched to a gene: 12. The CDR3 here is CASTPGDRVVPEAFF. CDR3 in DNA: TGTGCCAGCACCCCGGGGGACAGGGTGGTCCCTGAAGCTTTCTTT.

The chain carries TRBV4-2 and TRBJ2-3, with 13 bases that match TRBD2. With V trimmed by 4 bases and J by 0 bases, 7 bases remained unmatched. This CDR3 contains 18 residues. Per the germline V gene, CDR1 is LGHNA and CDR2 is YNFKEQ. CDR3 nucleotides: TGTGCCAGCAGCCCCGGACTAGCGGGGGACCGTAGCACAGATACGCAGTATTTT. Its translation is CASSPGLAGDRSTDTQYF.

The chain links TRBV7-9 to TRBJ1-2; the match to TRBD1 covers 10 bases. The V gene's germline CDR1 is SEHNR and CDR2 FQNEAQ (reference sequence). V dropped 5 bases and J dropped 7; count of bases not matched to a gene: 13. The CDR3 is 16 residues long. Written as DNA, the CDR3 is TGTGCCAGCAGCCCCTTTCCGACAGGGGGCGCCCGTGGCTACACCTTC. It specifies CASSPFPTGGARGYTF. Full variable domain (missing parts from reference TRBV7-9 and TRBJ1-2): DTGVSQNPRHKITKRGQNVTFRCDPISEHNRLYWYRQTLGQGPEFLTYFQNEAQLEKSRLLSDRFSAERPKGSFSTLEIQRTEQGDSAMYLCASSPFPTGGARGYTFGSGTRLTVV.

This sequence joins TRBV2 and TRBJ1-2; TRBD1 matches 8 bases. CDR3 size: 14 residues. The junction had 9 bases not matched to a gene; V was cut back by 6 bases and J by 6 bases. Germline V CDR1 and CDR2: SNHLY, FYNNEI. The DNA of the CDR3 is TGTGCCAGCAGCCCGACAGGGGAGATACATGGCTACACCTTC. Translating gives CASSPTGEIHGYTF.

The chain has TRBV12-3 or TRBV12-4 and TRBJ1-2; weak D call: TRBD1 (6 bases). V lost 6 bases and J 4 bases, leaving 12 bases between the germline ends. The CDR3 spans 13 residues. The CDR3 sequence is CASSPGQIYGYTF. In nucleotides, the CDR3 is TGTGCCAGCAGCCCCGGACAGATCTATGGCTACACCTTC.

The V and J genes are TRBV4-1 and TRBJ1-1, with TRBD1 as a possible D gene (5 bases). V lost 1 base and J 1 base, leaving 10 bases between the germline ends. The CDR3 runs to 15 residues. Germline lookup yields CDR1 MGHRA and CDR2 YSYEKL. DNA of the CDR3: TGCGCCAGCAGCCAAGTTCCAGGGAAGAACACTGAAGCTTTCTTT. It translates to CASSQVPGKNTEAFF.

The V and J genes are TRBV6-5 and TRBJ1-6; D gene unclear. In germline, CDR1 is MNHEY, CDR2 SVGAGI. V lost 7 bases to trimming and J lost 7 bases, with 17 bases between them. CDR3 size: 15 residues. This CDR3 reads CASIHTPTQNSPLHF. CDR3 nucleotide sequence: TGTGCCAGCATTCATACTCCTACCCAAAATTCACCCCTCCACTTT.

A few counts support this clone. The chain carries TRBV20-1 and TRBJ1-2; tentatively, D is TRBD1 (6 bases). The CDR3 runs 14 residues. Per the germline V gene, CDR1 is DFQATT and CDR2 is SNEGSKA (reference sequence). Trimming removed 3 bases from V and 4 bases from J, with 15 bases in between. In DNA form, the CDR3 reads TGCAGTGCTAGTGTTCGGGGGGCTGGCTATGGCTACACCTTC. Protein sequence: CSASVRGAGYGYTF.

This chain uses TRBV6-1 with TRBJ2-1; D unclear. V gave up 0 bases and J gave up 0 bases, with 6 bases separating them. The CDR3 totals 15 residues. Germline V gene data show CDR1 as MNHNS and CDR2 as SASEGT. In DNA form, the CDR3 reads TGTGCCAGCAGTGAAGCGCGCACCTCCTACAATGAGCAGTTCTTC. Protein sequence: CASSEARTSYNEQFF.

The chain uses TRBV7-9 and TRBJ2-5; D is perhaps TRBD2 (5 bases). The CDR3 runs 14 residues. Germline values: CDR1 SEHNR, CDR2 FQNEAQ (reference sequence). With 5 bases removed from V and 5 bases from J, the gap between germline ends came to 15 bases. CDR3 sequence reads: CASSPERDWETQYF. CDR3 coding DNA: TGTGCCAGCAGCCCTGAGAGGGATTGGGAGACCCAGTACTTC. Supplemented by reference TRBV7-9 and TRBJ2-5, the full variable domain reads DTGVSQNPRHKITKRGQNVTFRCDPISEHNRLYWYRQTLGQGPEFLTYFQNEAQLEKSRLLSDRFSAERPKGSFSTLEIQRTEQGDSAMYLCASSPERDWETQYFGPGTRLLVL.

The gene calls are TRBV28 and TRBJ1-2, with no clear D. The germline V and J ends were trimmed by 6 bases and 7 bases, with 12 bases remaining between them. Germline loops: CDR1 MDHEN, CDR2 SYDVKM. The CDR3 runs 12 residues. CDR3 DNA: TGTGCCAGCAGCCCTGAGGGTTTTGGCTACACCTTC. Encoded protein: CASSPEGFGYTF.

The rearrangement joins TRBV6-2 or TRBV6-3 to TRBJ2-7; 8 nucleotides line up with TRBD1. The V and J ends lost 5 bases and 3 bases, in that order; junction bases with no gene match: 6. The CDR3 covers 14 residues. CDR1 and CDR2 (germline): MNHEY, SVGEGT. The CDR3 loop is CASSDRTGSYEQYF. The CDR3 DNA reads TGTGCCAGCAGTGACAGGACAGGGAGCTACGAGCAGTACTTC.

The genes are TRBV9 and TRBJ1-3, with 7 bases fitting TRBD1. The CDR3 totals 15 residues. V was pared by 1 base and J by 9 bases, with 10 bases of the junction left unmatched. Germline CDR1 and CDR2: SGDLS and YYNGEE. The CDR3, as DNA: TGTGCCAGCAGCGTACGGGACAGAGGGTCGGGCACCATATATTTT. Translated, it gives CASSVRDRGSGTIYF.

The V call is TRBV4-2, the J call TRBJ1-1, with D hard to call. The germline V gene has CDR1 LGHNA and CDR2 YNFKEQ. V gave up 2 bases and J gave up 5 bases, with 9 bases separating them. This CDR3 is 13 amino acids long. DNA for the CDR3: TGTGCCAGCAGCCAATCCCCGGGGACTGAAGCTTTCTTT. Its protein product is CASSQSPGTEAFF.

The chain is built from TRBV18 and TRBJ1-3, with D unclear. With 2 bases removed from V and 0 bases from J, the gap between germline ends came to 8 bases. The CDR3 sequence is 15 residues long. Germline V gene lookup returns CDR1 KGHSH and CDR2 LQKENI. The CDR3 coding sequence is TGTGCCAGCTCACCAGAGCGAGGCTCTGGAAACACCATATATTTT. Protein product: CASSPERGSGNTIYF.

Written as DNA, the CDR3 is TGTGCCAGCCTTGTCAGGGGGCTTAATTCATATGGCAATGAGCAGTTCTTC. The encoded protein is CASLVRGLNSYGNEQFF. This chain connects TRBV7-8 to TRBJ2-1, with 8 bases aligning to TRBD1. This CDR3 is built from 17 residues. V lost 8 bases to trimming and J lost 6 bases; unmatched junction nucleotides: 18. Germline V gives CDR1 SGHVS, CDR2 FQNEAQ.

This sequence joins TRBV7-2 and TRBJ1-3, with D uncertain. The germline CDR1 and CDR2 sequences are SGHTA and FQGNSA. Trimming took off 1 base at V and 8 bases at J, with 9 bases between the two ends. This CDR3 comprises 13 residues. The CDR3 is CASSLGEGYTIYF. CDR3 DNA: TGTGCCAGCAGCTTAGGCGAGGGCTACACCATATATTTT.

J is TRBJ2-7 and V is TRBV7-9; D is unclear. Germline lookup yields CDR1 SEHNR and CDR2 FQNEAQ (reference sequence). The CDR3 consists of 14 residues. Trimming left V 0 bases short and J 1 base short, with 7 bases between. CDR3 in DNA: TGTGCCAGCAGCTTAGCACAGACGTCCTACGAGCAGTACTTC. This codes for CASSLAQTSYEQYF. The entire variable domain, with the rest obtained from reference TRBV7-9 and TRBJ2-7, is as follows: DTGVSQNPRHKITKRGQNVTFRCDPISEHNRLYWYRQTLGQGPEFLTYFQNEAQLEKSRLLSDRFSAERPKGSFSTLEIQRTEQGDSAMYLCASSLAQTSYEQYFGPGTRLTVT.

This clone was seen once. V usage is TRBV30 and J usage is TRBJ2-5, with 8 bases identical to TRBD2. The germline V gene encodes CDR1 GTSNPN and CDR2 SVGIG (reference sequence). CDR3 length equals 16 residues. The V gene end was trimmed by 1 base and the J gene end by 7 bases; junction bases not matched to a gene: 14. This chain's CDR3 is CAWSELGGAGVVTQYF. In DNA, the CDR3 is TGTGCCTGGAGTGAATTGGGGGGAGCGGGGGTAGTGACCCAGTACTTC.

The sample holds one count of this clone. The V call is TRBV4-2, the J call TRBJ2-1; TRBD1 aligns across 7 bases. Germline V gene data show CDR1 as LGHNA and CDR2 as YNFKEQ. V dropped 0 bases and J dropped 5; count of bases not matched to a gene: 7. This CDR3 is built from 16 residues. The CDR3 DNA sequence: TGTGCCAGCAGCCAAGATTTCACAGGGGTGGACAATGAGCAGTTCTTC. Translated, it gives CASSQDFTGVDNEQFF.

The chain has TRBV5-1 and TRBJ2-5; D is unclear. Trimming took off 1 base at V and 3 bases at J, with 10 bases between the two ends. CDR1 and CDR2 from the germline V gene are SGHRS and YFSETQ. This CDR3 has 14 residues. The CDR3 nucleotides read TGCGCCAGCAGCTTGCGATCGAGCGAAGAGACCCAGTACTTC. This sequence encodes CASSLRSSEETQYF.

This chain uses TRBV28 with TRBJ1-6, with 8 bases matching TRBD1. CDR1 and CDR2 (germline): MDHEN, SYDVKM. Losses at the gene ends were 7 bases for V and 7 bases for J; bases not matched to a gene: 12. The length of the CDR3 is 16 residues. CDR3 sequence (DNA): TGTGCCAGCACCCTGAAACAGGGGGAACTGAATTCACCCCTCCACTTT. As protein: CASTLKQGELNSPLHF.

V and J are TRBV24-1 and TRBJ2-3; D remains unclear. The V gene's germline CDR1 is KGHDR and CDR2 SFDVKD. CDR3 size: 13 residues. The V end was cut by 7 bases, the J end by 2 bases, with 9 bases between. The CDR3 loop reads CATSPLNTDTQYF. In DNA, the CDR3 is TGTGCCACCAGCCCCCTAAACACAGATACGCAGTATTTT.

The chain employs TRBV28 and TRBJ1-5, with TRBD1 matching over 9 bases. Losses at the gene ends were 5 bases for V and 2 bases for J; bases not matched to a gene: 10. The CDR3 covers 17 residues. Germline V gene data show CDR1 as MDHEN and CDR2 as SYDVKM. CDR3 sequence reads: CASSLWDRVIRNQPQHF. The CDR3 coding sequence is TGTGCCAGCAGTCTCTGGGACAGGGTCATCCGCAATCAGCCCCAGCATTTT.

In its sample, this clone was seen many times. The V gene is TRBV5-1, the J gene TRBJ1-5; D is perhaps TRBD1 (6 bases). CDR3 length: 15 residues. Germline-derived CDR1 and CDR2 are SGHRS and YFSETQ. Trimming took 0 bases from V and 2 from J, leaving 9 bases between them. CDR3 sequence reads: CASSLGAGGNQPQHF. CDR3 DNA sequence: TGCGCCAGCAGCTTGGGCGCAGGGGGCAATCAGCCCCAGCATTTT.

This clone was seen once. The V and J genes are TRBV28 and TRBJ1-2, with 8 bases lining up with TRBD1. V lost 5 bases to trimming and J lost 1 base; unmatched junction nucleotides: 3. This CDR3 is built from 14 residues. Germline lookup yields CDR1 MDHEN and CDR2 SYDVKM. The CDR3 protein is CASSTTGDNYGYTF. The DNA for the CDR3 is TGTGCCAGCAGTACGACAGGGGATAACTATGGCTACACCTTC.

Note on this clone: In the same sample, other DNA sequences code for this CDR3. This chain connects TRBV30 to TRBJ1-2; D not certain. V lost 3 bases and J 2 bases, leaving 7 bases between the germline ends. The CDR3 runs to 12 residues. Looked up from germline, CDR1 is GTSNPN and CDR2 is SVGIG (reference sequence). The CDR3 sequence is CAWSPSNYGYTF. CDR3 DNA: TGTGCCTGGAGCCCCTCCAACTATGGCTACACCTTC. The whole variable domain, filled in from reference TRBV30 and TRBJ1-2, reads SQTIHQWPATLVQPVGSPLSLECTVEGTSNPNLYWYRQAAGRGLQLLFYSVGIGQISSEVPQNLSASRPQDRQFILSSKKLLLSDSGFYLCAWSPSNYGYTFGSGTRLTVV.

This clone has a single count. The genes are TRBV11-3 and TRBJ2-2; 7 nucleotides match TRBD1. Germline loops: CDR1 SGHNT, CDR2 YENEEA. Trimming cost V 4 bases and J 6 bases; bases outside gene matches: 5. The CDR3 consists of 14 residues. The DNA of the CDR3 is TGTGCCAGCAGCTGGACAGGCAGCTCCGGGGAGCTGTTTTTT. Its translation is CASSWTGSSGELFF.